One sample yielded the 8 T cell receptor beta chains listed below, sequenced in a study of blood T cell repertoires in COVID-19. The method was immunoSEQ multiplex PCR; TCRdb's version includes in-frame clones alone and lacks a portion of them. The sample consists of approximately 470,000 clones, roughly 87% of them appearing once. Sequenced material: PBMCs or T cells enriched from blood (not recorded which). The source of these receptors is a woman between 18 and 30 years old who had recovered from COVID-19.

The rearrangement joins TRBV4-1 to TRBJ1-3; 7 positions match TRBD1. This CDR3 spans 18 amino acids. The germline V gene has CDR1 MGHRA and CDR2 YSYEKL. V shed 3 bases and J 2 bases; nucleotides not matched to a gene: 13. The CDR3 nucleotides read TGCGCCAGCAGCCAGGGAATCTACAGGGGCTTCGCTGGAAACACCATATATTTT. Translation gives CASSQGIYRGFAGNTIYF.

The rearrangement uses TRBV5-1 and TRBJ1-4; D uncertain. Germline values: CDR1 SGHRS, CDR2 YFSETQ. V lost 5 bases and J lost 2, with 16 bases in between. The CDR3 runs to 16 residues. This CDR3 is CASSSISGGTNEKLFF. CDR3 nucleotides: TGCGCCAGCAGTAGTATCTCAGGAGGGACTAATGAAAAACTGTTTTTT. Using reference TRBV5-1 and TRBJ1-4 for the parts outside the CDR3, the full variable domain is KAGVTQTPRYLIKTRGQQVTLSCSPISGHRSVSWYQQTPGQGLQFLFEYFSETQRNKGNFPGRFSGRQFSNSRSEMNVSTLELGDSALYLCASSSISGGTNEKLFFGSGTQLSVL.

V usage is TRBV7-3 and J usage is TRBJ2-5; D possibly corresponds to TRBD1 (5 bases). Germline assignment: CDR1 SGHTA and CDR2 FQGTGA. V lost 5 bases and J 3 bases, leaving 10 bases between the germline ends. This CDR3 comprises 13 residues. CDR3 bases: TGTGCCAGCAGCCGAGACAGTGAAGAGACCCAGTACTTC. Its translation: CASSRDSEETQYF. The full variable domain, with the rest looked up from reference TRBV7-3 and TRBJ2-5, is GAGVSQTPSNKVTEKGKYVELRCDPISGHTALYWYRQSLGQGPEFLIYFQGTGAADDSGLPNDRFFAVRPEGSVSTLKIQRTERGDSAVYLCASSRDSEETQYFGPGTRLLVL.

The chain carries TRBV4-1 and TRBJ2-7, with 10 bases matching TRBD1. Germline assignment: CDR1 MGHRA and CDR2 YSYEKL. Unmatched junction bases numbered 4, after V lost 0 bases and J lost 8 bases. There are 14 residues in the CDR3. The CDR3 DNA sequence: TGCGCCAGCAGCCAAGAACCGGGACAGGGGAAGCAGTACTTC. Its translation is CASSQEPGQGKQYF.

V gene TRBV21-1 combines with J gene TRBJ2-6; the table's D gene call, TRBD1, was not cross checked with the DNA. TRBV21-1 is annotated as a pseudogene. The CDR3 consists of 21 residues. The CDR3 bases are TGTGCCAGCAGCCTAAGATTTCGGACAGGGGGCAGGAACTCTGGGGCCAACGTCCTGACTTTC. This encodes CASSLRFRTGGRNSGANVLTF.

The CDR3 region is CATYFSGYTF. As DNA, the CDR3 is TGTGCCACATATTTTAGCGGCTACACCTTC. This rearrangement joins TRBV7-2 to TRBJ1-2; no clear D gene. This CDR3 has 10 residues. Looked up from germline, CDR1 is SGHTA and CDR2 is FQGNSA. Trimming left V 10 bases short and J 8 bases short, with 11 bases between.

The chain couples TRBV27 to TRBJ1-2, with 7 nucleotides matching TRBD1. V gave up 0 bases and J gave up 1 base; unmatched junction bases: 2. CDR1 and CDR2 (germline): MNHEY, SMNVEV (reference sequence). The CDR3 runs to 15 residues. CDR3 protein: CASSLSWDSNYGYTF. DNA of the CDR3: TGTGCCAGCAGTTTATCTTGGGACAGTAACTATGGCTACACCTTC.

CDR3 loop: CASRGFLRDQPQHF. The CDR3 nucleotides read TGTGCCTCCAGGGGTTTCCTCAGGGACCAGCCCCAGCATTTT. The chain employs TRBV6-5 and TRBJ1-5; D might be TRBD1 (6 bases). The CDR3 has 14 amino acids. Trimming shortened V by 11 bases and J by 7 bases, and 21 bases separated the two germline ends. The germline V gene encodes CDR1 MNHEY and CDR2 SVGAGI.